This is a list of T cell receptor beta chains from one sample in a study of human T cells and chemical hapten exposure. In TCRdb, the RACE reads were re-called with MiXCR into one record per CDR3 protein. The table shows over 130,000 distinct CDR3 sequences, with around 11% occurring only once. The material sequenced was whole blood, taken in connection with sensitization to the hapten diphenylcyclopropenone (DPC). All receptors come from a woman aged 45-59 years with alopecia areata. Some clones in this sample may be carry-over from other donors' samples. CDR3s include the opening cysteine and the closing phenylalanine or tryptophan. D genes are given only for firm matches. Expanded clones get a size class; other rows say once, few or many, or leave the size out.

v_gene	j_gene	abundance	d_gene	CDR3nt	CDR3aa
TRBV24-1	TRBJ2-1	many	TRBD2	TGTGCCACCAGTGATCCGAACCCTAGCGGAGTCTCCTACAATGAGCAGTTCTTC	CATSDPNPSGVSYNEQFF
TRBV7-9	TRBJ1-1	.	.	TGTGCCAGCAGCTTAAGGGGCGAGGGGACTGAAGCTTTCTTT	CASSLRGEGTEAFF
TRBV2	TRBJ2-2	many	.	TGTGCCACCACTCGGCTGAGAAACACCGGGGAGCTGTTTTTT	CATTRLRNTGELFF
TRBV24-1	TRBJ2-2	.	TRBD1	TGTGCCACCAGTGATGCCTTGGGGACAGTAAACACCGGGGAGCTTTTTTTT	CATSDALGTVNTGELFF
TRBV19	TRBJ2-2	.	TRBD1	TGTGCCAGTAGGGGACAGGGGGGTGGCACCGGGGAGCTGTTTTTT	CASRGQGGGTGELFF
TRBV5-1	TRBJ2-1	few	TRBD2	TGCGCCAGCAGCATAGGACTAGCGGGAGGGAATGAGCAGTTCTTC	CASSIGLAGGNEQFF
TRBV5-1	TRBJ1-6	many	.	TGCGCCAGCAGCTTGAATACGGACTATAATTCACCCCTCCACTTT	CASSLNTDYNSPLHF
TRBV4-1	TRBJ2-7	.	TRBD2	TGCGCCAGCAGCCGCGGCACGGGGGGTAGCGGGAGATACGAGCAGTACTTC	CASSRGTGGSGRYEQYF
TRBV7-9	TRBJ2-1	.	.	TGTGCCAGCTATGACTCGGCCTTGGAGTTCTTC	CASYDSALEFF
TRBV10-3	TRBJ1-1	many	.	TGTGCCATCAGGGCGCTGTCGAACGGGGAAGCTTTCTTT	CAIRALSNGEAFF
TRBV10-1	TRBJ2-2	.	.	TGCGCCAGCAGTGACTACCCCACCGGGGAGCTGTTTTTT	CASSDYPTGELFF
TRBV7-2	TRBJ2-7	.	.	TGTGCCAGCAGCTTAGGGCCCCCCGGGGGAGCGGTATACGAGCAGTACTTC	CASSLGPPGGAVYEQYF
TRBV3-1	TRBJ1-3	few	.	TGTGCCAGCAGCCAAGATGGGAACACCATATATTTT	CASSQDGNTIYF
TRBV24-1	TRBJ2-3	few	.	TGTGCCACCAGTGCCCCGCAGGGTGGTATTGGAGATACGCAGTATTTT	CATSAPQGGIGDTQYF
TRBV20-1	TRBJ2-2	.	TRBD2	TGCAGTGCTAGTAGGACTAGCGGGACCTACACCGGGGAGCTGTTTTTT	CSASRTSGTYTGELFF
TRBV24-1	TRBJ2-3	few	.	TGTGCCACCAGTGATTTCGGACGAAAAGATACGCAGTATTTT	CATSDFGRKDTQYF
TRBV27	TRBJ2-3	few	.	TGTGCCAGCAGTCTTACCCGATACACAGATACGCAGTATTTT	CASSLTRYTDTQYF